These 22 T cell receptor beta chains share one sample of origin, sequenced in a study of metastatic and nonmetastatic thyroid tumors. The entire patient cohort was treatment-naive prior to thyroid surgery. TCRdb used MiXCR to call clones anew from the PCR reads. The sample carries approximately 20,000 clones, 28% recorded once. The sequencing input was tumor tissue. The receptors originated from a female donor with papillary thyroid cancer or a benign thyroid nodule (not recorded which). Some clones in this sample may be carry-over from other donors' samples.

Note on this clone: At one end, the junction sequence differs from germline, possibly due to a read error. This CDR3 reads CASILGGSSGEQYF. The CDR3 DNA follows: TGTGCCAGCATCTTAGGCGGGAGCAGTGGGGAGCAGTACTTC. The V gene is TRBV7-2, the J gene TRBJ2-7; TRBD2 matches at 7 bases. This CDR3 spans 14 amino acids. Per the germline V gene, CDR1 is SGHTA and CDR2 is FQGNSA.

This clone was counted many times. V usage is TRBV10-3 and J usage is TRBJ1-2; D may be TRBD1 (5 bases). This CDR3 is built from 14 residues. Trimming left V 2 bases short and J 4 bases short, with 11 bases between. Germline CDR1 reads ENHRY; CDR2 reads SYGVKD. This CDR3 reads CAISEDPGTYGYTF. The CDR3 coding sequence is TGTGCCATCAGTGAGGACCCAGGGACCTATGGCTACACCTTC.

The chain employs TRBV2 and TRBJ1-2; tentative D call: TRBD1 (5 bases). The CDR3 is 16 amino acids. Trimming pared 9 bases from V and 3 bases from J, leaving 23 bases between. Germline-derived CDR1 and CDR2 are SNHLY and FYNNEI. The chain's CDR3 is CASRPGLRVYYYGYTF. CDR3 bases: TGTGCCAGTCGCCCGGGACTGCGGGTTTATTACTATGGCTACACCTTC.

The CDR3 DNA follows: TGTGCCAGCTCACAGGGTCGGGATGAGCAGTTCTTC. This gives the protein CASSQGRDEQFF. The genes are TRBV18 and TRBJ2-1; D not certain. CDR3 length equals 12 residues. Germline CDR1 KGHSH, CDR2 LQKENI. Trimming left V 4 bases short and J 8 bases short, with 9 bases between.

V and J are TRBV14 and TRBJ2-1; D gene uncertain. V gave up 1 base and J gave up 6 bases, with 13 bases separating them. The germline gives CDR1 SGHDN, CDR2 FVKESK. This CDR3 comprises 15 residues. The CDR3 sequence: CASSQGGFGLNEQFF. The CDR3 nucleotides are TGTGCCAGCAGCCAAGGGGGTTTCGGGCTCAATGAGCAGTTCTTC.

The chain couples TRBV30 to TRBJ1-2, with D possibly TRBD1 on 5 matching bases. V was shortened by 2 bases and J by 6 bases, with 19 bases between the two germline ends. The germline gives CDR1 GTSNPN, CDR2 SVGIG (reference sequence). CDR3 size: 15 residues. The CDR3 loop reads CAWSPFLGGGNGYTF. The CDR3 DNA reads TGTGCCTGGAGTCCCTTCCTAGGTGGGGGGAATGGCTACACCTTC. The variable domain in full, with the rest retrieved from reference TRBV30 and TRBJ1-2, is SQTIHQWPATLVQPVGSPLSLECTVEGTSNPNLYWYRQAAGRGLQLLFYSVGIGQISSEVPQNLSASRPQDRQFILSSKKLLLSDSGFYLCAWSPFLGGGNGYTFGSGTRLTVV.

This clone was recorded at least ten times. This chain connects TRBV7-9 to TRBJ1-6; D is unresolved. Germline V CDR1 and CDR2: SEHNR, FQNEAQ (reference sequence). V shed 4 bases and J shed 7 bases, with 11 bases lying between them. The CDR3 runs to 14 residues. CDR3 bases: TGTGCCAGCAGCTGGCGGGAAGTAAATTCACCCCTCCACTTT. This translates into CASSWREVNSPLHF.

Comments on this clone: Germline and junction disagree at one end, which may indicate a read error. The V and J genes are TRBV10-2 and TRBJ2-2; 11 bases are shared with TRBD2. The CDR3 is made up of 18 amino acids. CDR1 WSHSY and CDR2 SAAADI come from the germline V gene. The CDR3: CAGSTLAGGRKFAGELFF. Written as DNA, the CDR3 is TGCGCCGGCAGTACTCTAGCGGGAGGTCGGAAGTTCGCCGGGGAGCTGTTTTTT.

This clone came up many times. CDR3: CASSPPPLAGYNEQFF. As DNA, the CDR3 is TGTGCCAGCAGCCCCCCCCCGCTAGCGGGATACAATGAGCAGTTCTTC. This chain links TRBV9 with TRBJ2-1, with 9 bases aligning to TRBD2. After removal of 4 bases from V and 4 bases from J, the junction contained 9 bases not matched to a gene. This CDR3 has 16 amino acids. Per the germline V gene, CDR1 is SGDLS and CDR2 is YYNGEE. The variable domain in full, with the rest retrieved from reference TRBV9 and TRBJ2-1, is DSGVTQTPKHLITATGQRVTLRCSPRSGDLSVYWYQQSLDQGLQFLIQYYNGEERAKGNILERFSAQQFPDLHSELNLSSLELGDSALYFCASSPPPLAGYNEQFFGPGTRLTVL.

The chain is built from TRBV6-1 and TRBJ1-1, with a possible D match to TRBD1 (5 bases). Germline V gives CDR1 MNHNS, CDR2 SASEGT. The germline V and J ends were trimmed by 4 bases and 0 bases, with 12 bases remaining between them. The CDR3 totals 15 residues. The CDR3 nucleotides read TGTGCCAGCAGTGCTTCCGGGACGGTGAACACTGAAGCTTTCTTT. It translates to CASSASGTVNTEAFF.

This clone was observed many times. CDR3 sequence: CASRETGRYDQPQHF. The CDR3 coding sequence is TGTGCCAGCAGGGAGACAGGACGTTACGATCAGCCCCAGCATTTT. The V and J genes are TRBV6-1 and TRBJ1-5; a possible D gene is TRBD1 (6 bases). The CDR3 totals 15 residues. Germline loops: CDR1 MNHNS, CDR2 SASEGT. V lost 6 bases to trimming and J lost 5 bases, with 17 bases between them.

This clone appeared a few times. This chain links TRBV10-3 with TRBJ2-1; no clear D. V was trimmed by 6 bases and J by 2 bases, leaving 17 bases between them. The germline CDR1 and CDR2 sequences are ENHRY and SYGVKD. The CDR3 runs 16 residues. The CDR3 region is CAISPDSQRPYNEQFF. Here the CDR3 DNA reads TGTGCCATCAGCCCAGACTCTCAGAGACCCTACAATGAGCAGTTCTTC.

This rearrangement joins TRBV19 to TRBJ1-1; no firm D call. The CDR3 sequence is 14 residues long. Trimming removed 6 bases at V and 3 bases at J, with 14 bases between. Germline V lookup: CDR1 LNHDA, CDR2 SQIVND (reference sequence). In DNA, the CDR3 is TGTGCCAGTAGCGGCCCCTACATGTACACTGAAGCTTTCTTT. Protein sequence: CASSGPYMYTEAFF.

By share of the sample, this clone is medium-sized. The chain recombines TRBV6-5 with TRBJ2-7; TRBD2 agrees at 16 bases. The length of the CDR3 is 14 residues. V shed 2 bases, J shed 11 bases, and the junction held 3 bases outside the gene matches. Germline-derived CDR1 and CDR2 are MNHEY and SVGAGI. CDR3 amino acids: CASSYGGLAGGEYF. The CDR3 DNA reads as TGTGCCAGCAGTTACGGGGGACTAGCGGGAGGGGAGTACTTC.

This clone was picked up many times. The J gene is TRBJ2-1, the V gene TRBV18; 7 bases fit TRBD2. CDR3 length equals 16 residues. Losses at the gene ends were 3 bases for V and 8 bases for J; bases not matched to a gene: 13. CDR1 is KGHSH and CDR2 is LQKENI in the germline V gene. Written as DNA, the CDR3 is TGTGCCAGCTCACCGCAGTGGGGGAGGGCCGTCGATGAGCAGTTCTTC. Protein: CASSPQWGRAVDEQFF.

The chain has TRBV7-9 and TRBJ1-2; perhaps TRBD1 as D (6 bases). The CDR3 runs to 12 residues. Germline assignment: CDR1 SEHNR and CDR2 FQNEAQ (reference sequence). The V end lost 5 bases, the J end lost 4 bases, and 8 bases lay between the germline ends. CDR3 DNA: TGTGCCAGCAGCCCCAGGGGCTATGGCTACACCTTC. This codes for CASSPRGYGYTF. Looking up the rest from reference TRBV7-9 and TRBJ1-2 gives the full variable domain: DTGVSQNPRHKITKRGQNVTFRCDPISEHNRLYWYRQTLGQGPEFLTYFQNEAQLEKSRLLSDRFSAERPKGSFSTLEIQRTEQGDSAMYLCASSPRGYGYTFGSGTRLTVV.

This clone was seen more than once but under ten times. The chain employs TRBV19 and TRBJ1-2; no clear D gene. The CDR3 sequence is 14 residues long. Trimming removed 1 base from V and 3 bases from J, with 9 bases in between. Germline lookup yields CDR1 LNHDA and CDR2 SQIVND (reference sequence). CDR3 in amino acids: CASSIGRAYYGYTF. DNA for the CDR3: TGTGCCAGTAGTATAGGCCGGGCTTACTATGGCTACACCTTC.

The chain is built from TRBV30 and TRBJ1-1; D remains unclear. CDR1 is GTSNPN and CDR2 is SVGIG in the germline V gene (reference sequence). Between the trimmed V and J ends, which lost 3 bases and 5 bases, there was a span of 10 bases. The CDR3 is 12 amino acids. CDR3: CAWSPGYTEAFF. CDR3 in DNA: TGTGCCTGGAGCCCGGGCTATACTGAAGCTTTCTTT.

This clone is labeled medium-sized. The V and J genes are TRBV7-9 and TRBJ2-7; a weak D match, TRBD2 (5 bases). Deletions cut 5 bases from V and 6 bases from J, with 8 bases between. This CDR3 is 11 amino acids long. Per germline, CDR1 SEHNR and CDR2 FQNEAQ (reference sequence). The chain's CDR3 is CASSQAGEQYF. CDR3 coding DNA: TGTGCCAGCAGCCAGGCGGGCGAGCAGTACTTC.

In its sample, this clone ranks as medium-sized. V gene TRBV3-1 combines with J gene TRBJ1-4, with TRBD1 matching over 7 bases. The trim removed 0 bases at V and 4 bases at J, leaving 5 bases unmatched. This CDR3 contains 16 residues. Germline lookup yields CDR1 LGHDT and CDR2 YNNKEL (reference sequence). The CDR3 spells CASSQDGRGFNEKLFF. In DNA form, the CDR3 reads TGTGCCAGCAGCCAAGATGGCAGGGGGTTTAATGAAAAACTGTTTTTT.

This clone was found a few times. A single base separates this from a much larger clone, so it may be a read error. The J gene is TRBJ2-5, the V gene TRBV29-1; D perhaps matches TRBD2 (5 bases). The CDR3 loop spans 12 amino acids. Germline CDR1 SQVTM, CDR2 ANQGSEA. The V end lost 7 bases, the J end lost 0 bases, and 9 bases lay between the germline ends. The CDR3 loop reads CSGRTYQETQYF. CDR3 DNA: TGCAGCGGGAGGACGTACCAAGAGACCCAGTACTTC.

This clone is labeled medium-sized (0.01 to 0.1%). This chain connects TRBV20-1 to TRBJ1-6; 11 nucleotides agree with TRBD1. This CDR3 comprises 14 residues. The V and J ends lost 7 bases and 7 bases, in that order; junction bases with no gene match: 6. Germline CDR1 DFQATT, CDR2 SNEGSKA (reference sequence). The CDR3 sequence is CSVSRDRGNSPLHF. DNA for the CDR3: TGCAGTGTGTCGCGGGACAGGGGGAATTCACCCCTCCACTTT.